The 2 T cell receptor beta chains below were found in one sample sequenced in a study of cytomegalovirus exposure and HLA in healthy donors (dated by TCRdb to the late 2010s). The library was generated by the immunoSEQ multiplex PCR assay. TCRdb limited this immuneACCESS table to in-frame rearrangements with V and J called. A share of clones is missing; checked studies link under half to unresolved V genes, and the rest is unexplained. The sample table holds roughly 310,000 clones, of which over 75% were seen once. More than 0.95% of the sample is taken by the ten largest. Sequenced sample: PBMCs. The receptors originated from a man aged 30 to 39 in good health and CMV-seronegative.

The chain has TRBV5-6 and TRBJ1-2, with TRBD1 as a possible D gene (6 bases). The CDR3 length is 15 residues. Germline assignment: CDR1 SGHDT and CDR2 YYEEEE. Deletions cut 3 bases from V and 4 bases from J, with 16 bases between. CDR3 bases: TGTGCCAGCAGCTCGAGGGGGGGATATAGCTATGGCTACACCTTC. It translates to CASSSRGGYSYGYTF. Together with reference TRBV5-6 and TRBJ1-2, the CDR3 gives the full variable domain: DAGVTQSPTHLIKTRGQQVTLRCSPKSGHDTVSWYQQALGQGPQFIFQYYEEEERQRGNFPDRFSGHQFPNYSSELNVNALLLGDSALYLCASSSRGGYSYGYTFGSGTRLTVV.

CDR3 in DNA: TGTGCCAGTAGAGCTGGGCTAGCGGGGAATGAGCAGTTCTTC. This gives the protein CASRAGLAGNEQFF. This chain uses TRBV19 with TRBJ2-1; the match to TRBD2 covers 9 bases. This CDR3 spans 14 amino acids. V trimming: 6 bases; J trimming: 7 bases; junction bases outside the gene matches: 7. In germline, CDR1 is LNHDA, CDR2 SQIVND (reference sequence).